The 23 T cell receptor beta chains below were found in one sample sequenced in a study of cytomegalovirus exposure and HLA in healthy donors. The PCR employed 60 Vbeta primers together with 13 Jbeta primers. The assay was immunoSEQ multiplex PCR, and TCRdb's table has in-frame clones only and misses some. The sample holds some 120,000 clones, 73% seen once. The sequencing sample was made of PBMCs. Receptor source: a woman aged 40 to 50 in good health and CMV-seropositive.

The chain employs TRBV28 and TRBJ2-1; 13 positions match TRBD2. Germline V gene data show CDR1 as MDHEN and CDR2 as SYDVKM. The CDR3 is made up of 15 amino acids. The V gene end was trimmed by 3 bases and the J gene end by 11 bases; junction bases not matched to a gene: 7. In DNA, the CDR3 is TGTGCCAGCAGTTTCCCAGGACTAGCGGGGGCGAAGCAGTTCTTC. Residues: CASSFPGLAGAKQFF.

The gene calls are TRBV7-3 and TRBJ1-2; possible D gene TRBD1, 6 bases. The germline CDR1 and CDR2 sequences are SGHTA and FQGTGA. V gave up 5 bases and J gave up 1 base, with 8 bases separating them. The CDR3 length is 13 residues. CDR3 amino acids: CASSTDSNYGYTF. CDR3 nucleotides: TGTGCCAGCAGCACGGACAGTAACTATGGCTACACCTTC.

This chain links TRBV11-2 with TRBJ2-1; 8 bases line up with TRBD1. This CDR3 region has 14 residues. With 2 bases clipped from V and 7 bases from J, the junction kept 4 bases outside the gene matches. Germline lookup yields CDR1 SGHAT and CDR2 FQNNGV. Here the CDR3 DNA reads TGTGCCAGCAGCTTATCTCGACAGGGGAATGAGCAGTTCTTC. Its protein is CASSLSRQGNEQFF.

The chain joins TRBV27 to TRBJ1-6, with a possible D match to TRBD1 (6 bases). The CDR3 runs 12 residues. Germline V gene sequence: CDR1 MNHEY, CDR2 SMNVEV (reference sequence). Trimming removed 5 bases at V and 10 bases at J, with 9 bases between. The CDR3, as DNA: TGTGCCAGCAGTCCAGGGGACTCACCCCTCCACTTT. Protein sequence: CASSPGDSPLHF.

The V and J genes are TRBV9 and TRBJ1-1; perhaps TRBD1 as D (6 bases). CDR3 size: 12 residues. V dropped 0 bases and J dropped 6 bases, with 6 bases sitting between them. Germline lookup yields CDR1 SGDLS and CDR2 YYNGEE. The CDR3 here is CASSVEGAEAFF. CDR3 DNA sequence: TGTGCCAGCAGCGTAGAGGGGGCTGAAGCTTTCTTT.

The CDR3 is CASSQEGTSGGNYEQYF. In DNA form, the CDR3 reads TGTGCCAGCAGCCAAGAAGGGACTAGCGGGGGAAACTACGAGCAGTACTTC. V is TRBV4-2 and J is TRBJ2-7, with TRBD2 matching over 14 bases. CDR1 and CDR2 (germline): LGHNA, YNFKEQ. CDR3 size: 17 residues. V lost 0 bases to trimming and J lost 3 bases; unmatched junction nucleotides: 4.

V and J are TRBV28 and TRBJ1-1; D is uncertain. V lost 4 bases to trimming and J lost 10 bases, with 19 bases between them. This CDR3 region has 14 residues. From germline, CDR1 is MDHEN and CDR2 SYDVKM. In DNA form, the CDR3 reads TGTGCCAGCAGTTCCCCGTCGTCCCGGTCAGGAGCTTTCTTT. This encodes CASSSPSSRSGAFF. Using reference TRBV28 and TRBJ1-1 for the parts outside the CDR3, the full variable domain is DVKVTQSSRYLVKRTGEKVFLECVQDMDHENMFWYRQDPGLGLRLIYFSYDVKMKEKGDIPEGYSVSREKKERFSLILESASTNQTSMYLCASSSPSSRSGAFFGQGTRLTVV.

This chain connects TRBV25-1 to TRBJ2-7; D unresolved. The CDR3 is made up of 15 amino acids. CDR1 is MGHDK and CDR2 is SYGVNS in the germline V gene. The V end was cut by 3 bases, the J end by 2 bases, with 14 bases between. CDR3 nucleotide sequence: TGTGCCAGCAGTGAGACCAATACTAAACCCTACGAGCAGTACTTC. Translation gives CASSETNTKPYEQYF.

V usage is TRBV7-2 and J usage is TRBJ2-4, with 8 bases lining up with TRBD1. The germline CDR1 and CDR2 sequences are SGHTA and FQGNSA. CDR3 size: 16 residues. V was clipped by 3 bases and J by 3 bases; unmatched bases: 7. CDR3 in amino acids: CASSFEDRGRKNIQYF. In DNA form, the CDR3 reads TGTGCCAGCAGCTTTGAAGACAGGGGCCGCAAAAACATTCAGTACTTC.

This clone turned up a few times. V gene TRBV7-3 combines with J gene TRBJ2-3; 11 bases are a match to TRBD2. Germline assignment: CDR1 SGHTA and CDR2 FQGTGA. This CDR3 comprises 19 residues. The V and J ends lost 1 base and 4 bases, in that order; junction bases with no gene match: 13. The CDR3: CASSLMGLAGGRRSDTQYF. CDR3 nucleotide sequence: TGTGCCAGCAGCTTAATGGGGCTAGCGGGAGGCCGTCGGTCAGATACGCAGTATTTT.

This chain uses TRBV19 with TRBJ2-1; 7 positions agree with TRBD1. This CDR3 is 14 amino acids long. Germline values: CDR1 LNHDA, CDR2 SQIVND (reference sequence). J lost 4 bases, V lost 3 bases, and 3 bases had no gene match. CDR3 amino acids: CASSIRGNYNEQFF. The CDR3 bases are TGTGCCAGTAGTATCAGGGGGAATTACAATGAGCAGTTCTTC.

The CDR3 loop is CASTFEGGSTDTQYF. Written as DNA, the CDR3 is TGTGCCAGCACGTTCGAGGGAGGGAGCACAGATACGCAGTATTTT. This chain joins TRBV9 and TRBJ2-3; 7 positions match TRBD2. J gave up 0 bases and V 6 bases, and 7 bases lay outside the gene matches. The CDR3 has 15 amino acids. Germline values: CDR1 SGDLS, CDR2 YYNGEE.

The chain carries TRBV7-3 and TRBJ2-7, with D tentatively TRBD1 (7 bases). The V end lost 5 bases, the J end lost 2 bases, and 16 bases lay between the germline ends. Germline-derived CDR1 and CDR2 are SGHTA and FQGTGA. This CDR3 has 15 amino acids. CDR3 coding DNA: TGTGCCAGCAGCCCCGGAGGGGGCCAGACCTACGAGCAGTACTTC. It translates to CASSPGGGQTYEQYF.

The chain recombines TRBV29-1 with TRBJ1-3, with D unresolved. With 7 bases removed from V and 0 bases from J, the gap between germline ends came to 10 bases. Germline CDR1 is SQVTM and CDR2 is ANQGSEA. This CDR3 is built from 13 residues. The CDR3 loop reads CSAARGSGNTIYF. The CDR3 coding sequence is TGCAGCGCCGCTCGGGGCTCTGGAAACACCATATATTTT.

This clone was detected only a few times. V and J are TRBV28 and TRBJ1-6; TRBD1 agrees at 7 bases. This CDR3 comprises 15 residues. The germline V gene encodes CDR1 MDHEN and CDR2 SYDVKM. Losses at the gene ends were 3 bases for V and 7 bases for J; bases not matched to a gene: 6. The CDR3 sequence: CASSFLDRVNSPLHF. The CDR3 bases are TGTGCCAGCAGTTTCCTAGACAGGGTCAATTCACCCCTCCACTTT. Variable domain in full (rest from reference TRBV28 and TRBJ1-6): DVKVTQSSRYLVKRTGEKVFLECVQDMDHENMFWYRQDPGLGLRLIYFSYDVKMKEKGDIPEGYSVSREKKERFSLILESASTNQTSMYLCASSFLDRVNSPLHFGNGTRLTVT.

This clone came up a few times. The junction departs from the called germline gene at one end, perhaps through a read error. The CDR3: CASSLGDRAGELFF. DNA for the CDR3: TGTGCCAGCAGCCTAGGCGACAGGGCCGGGGAGCTGTTTTTT. The chain carries TRBV13 and TRBJ2-2, with 7 bases fitting TRBD1. Germline lookup yields CDR1 PRHDT and CDR2 FYEKMQ (reference sequence). The CDR3 runs 14 residues.

Here the CDR3 DNA reads TGTGCCAGCAGTTTGGGGGGGGGTGTCGAGACCCAGTACTTC. This codes for CASSLGGGVETQYF. The chain recombines TRBV28 with TRBJ2-5; 7 bases align to TRBD2. V lost 3 bases to trimming and J lost 5 bases; unmatched junction nucleotides: 6. This CDR3 is built from 14 residues. The germline V gene encodes CDR1 MDHEN and CDR2 SYDVKM.

The chain links TRBV28 to TRBJ2-1, with 8 bases that match TRBD2. Germline trimming cut 7 bases from V and 4 bases from J; bases unmatched to any gene: 6. Per germline, CDR1 MDHEN and CDR2 SYDVKM. This CDR3 region has 14 residues. The CDR3 protein is CASTRRGDYNEQFF. CDR3 in DNA: TGTGCCAGCACGAGGCGGGGGGATTACAATGAGCAGTTCTTC.

Here the CDR3 DNA reads TGTGCCTGGAGTGTGGGCAGCTTTAATGAAAAACTGTTTTTT. It specifies CAWSVGSFNEKLFF. The chain uses TRBV30 and TRBJ1-4; D remains ambiguous. CDR3 length: 14 amino acids. The V end lost 0 bases, the J end lost 4 bases, and 9 bases lay between the germline ends. The germline CDR1 and CDR2 sequences are GTSNPN and SVGIG (reference sequence).

The chain employs TRBV30 and TRBJ1-2; D gene unclear. Germline assignment: CDR1 GTSNPN and CDR2 SVGIG (reference sequence). Trimming pared 4 bases from V and 2 bases from J, leaving 11 bases between. The CDR3 sequence is 13 residues long. The CDR3 coding sequence is TGTGCCTGGACCTGGGGAGCAAACTATGGCTACACCTTC. Translating it yields CAWTWGANYGYTF.

The chain couples TRBV6-1 to TRBJ2-1, with 8 positions matching TRBD2. Germline CDR1 MNHNS, CDR2 SASEGT. There are 15 residues in the CDR3. Trimming removed 1 base from V and 6 bases from J; junction bases left unmatched: 5. Written as DNA, the CDR3 is TGTGCCAGCAGTGAAGTTGGACTAGCCGGCAATGAGCAGTTCTTC. It translates to CASSEVGLAGNEQFF.

This rearrangement joins TRBV6-1 to TRBJ1-1, with D possibly TRBD1 on 5 matching bases. Germline V gene sequence: CDR1 MNHNS, CDR2 SASEGT. This CDR3 spans 11 amino acids. V was clipped by 2 bases and J by 11 bases, with 9 bases between them. CDR3 coding DNA: TGTGCCAGCAGTGAATATCGGGGGGCTTTCTTT. It encodes CASSEYRGAFF.

This chain links TRBV5-1 with TRBJ2-1, with a tentative D call TRBD1 (6 bases). The CDR3 consists of 15 residues. Between the trimmed V and J ends, which lost 4 bases and 2 bases, there was a span of 13 bases. Per the germline V gene, CDR1 is SGHRS and CDR2 is YFSETQ. The CDR3 is CASSPGPGAYNEQFF. The CDR3 region has the DNA TGCGCCAGCAGCCCCGGGCCAGGGGCCTACAATGAGCAGTTCTTC.